This entry lists 20 T cell receptor beta chains sequenced from one sample in a study of OX40 agonist ivuxolimab in advanced cancers. Clones were read by immunoSEQ multiplex PCR, and TCRdb kept only the in-frame ones, dropping some. The table has fewer than 85,000 clones, 80% to 90% seen once; the top ten hold 6.2%. This sample comprised CD4+ or CD8+ T cells sorted from blood, obtained in a trial of the OX40 agonist ivuxolimab. These receptors all come from an adult with an advanced solid tumor such as melanoma, head and neck, liver or kidney cancer.

This chain uses TRBV6-5 with TRBJ2-5; TRBD2 matches at 8 bases. The CDR3 sequence is 14 residues long. In germline, CDR1 is MNHEY, CDR2 SVGAGI. J lost 0 bases, V lost 6 bases, and 3 bases had no gene match. Here the CDR3 reads CASRASGYQETQYF. The CDR3 nucleotides read TGTGCCAGCAGGGCTAGCGGGTACCAAGAGACCCAGTACTTC.

The chain uses TRBV2 and TRBJ1-3, with D tentatively TRBD1 (5 bases). From germline, CDR1 is SNHLY and CDR2 FYNNEI. V lost 6 bases to trimming and J lost 0 bases, with 12 bases between them. This CDR3 region has 15 residues. CDR3: CASSLSGTSGNTIYF. The CDR3 coding sequence is TGTGCCAGCAGCCTCTCCGGGACCTCTGGAAACACCATATATTTT.

The gene calls are TRBV7-9 and TRBJ2-5; the match to TRBD2 covers 9 bases. Germline CDR1 SEHNR, CDR2 FQNEAQ (reference sequence). The CDR3 has 15 residues. V shed 5 bases and J 5 bases; nucleotides not matched to a gene: 9. The CDR3 loop is CASSPRLAERETQYF. CDR3 DNA sequence: TGTGCCAGCAGCCCTCGACTAGCGGAAAGGGAGACCCAGTACTTC.

The genes are TRBV19 and TRBJ1-1; D unresolved. Trimming took off 5 bases at V and 1 base at J, with 11 bases between the two ends. The CDR3 has 14 residues. Germline values: CDR1 LNHDA, CDR2 SQIVND (reference sequence). This CDR3 is CASSVGRSNTEAFF. The CDR3 region has the DNA TGTGCCAGTAGTGTCGGACGGTCGAACACTGAAGCTTTCTTT.

Only one count was recorded for this clone. The chain links TRBV5-6 to TRBJ1-4, with 8 bases aligning to TRBD1. With 3 bases clipped from V and 3 bases from J, the junction kept 4 bases outside the gene matches. Germline values: CDR1 SGHDT, CDR2 YYEEEE. The CDR3 is made up of 15 amino acids. The CDR3 spells CASSWGTGPNEKLFF. The CDR3 bases are TGTGCCAGCAGCTGGGGGACAGGACCTAATGAAAAACTGTTTTTT. Looking up the rest from reference TRBV5-6 and TRBJ1-4 gives the full variable domain: DAGVTQSPTHLIKTRGQQVTLRCSPKSGHDTVSWYQQALGQGPQFIFQYYEEEERQRGNFPDRFSGHQFPNYSSELNVNALLLGDSALYLCASSWGTGPNEKLFFGSGTQLSVL.

The chain joins TRBV5-1 to TRBJ2-3, with 8 bases fitting TRBD2. The V and J ends lost 7 bases and 8 bases, in that order; junction bases with no gene match: 15. Germline V lookup: CDR1 SGHRS, CDR2 YFSETQ. The CDR3 consists of 15 residues. For the CDR3, the DNA is TGCGCCAGCCGTCCCTGGTTAAGCGGGAGTAGTACGCAGTATTTT. Amino acids: CASRPWLSGSSTQYF.

J is TRBJ1-6 and V is TRBV4-2, with 10 bases that match TRBD1. The CDR3 runs 17 residues. V dropped 1 base and J dropped 5; count of bases not matched to a gene: 5. CDR1 and CDR2 (germline): LGHNA, YNFKEQ. In DNA form, the CDR3 reads TGTGCCAGCAGCCAAGTTACGGGACAGGGGAATAATTCACCCCTCCACTTT. Its protein is CASSQVTGQGNNSPLHF.

V and J are TRBV5-1 and TRBJ1-1; D may be TRBD1 (5 bases). Trimming stripped 2 bases from V and 4 bases from J, with 15 bases between. The CDR3 totals 15 residues. From germline, CDR1 is SGHRS and CDR2 YFSETQ. The chain's CDR3 is CASSFEAGRATEAFF. The CDR3 DNA reads TGCGCCAGCAGCTTTGAAGCAGGGCGGGCCACTGAAGCTTTCTTT.

This clone was seen a single time. The rearrangement uses TRBV2 and TRBJ2-7; D possibly corresponds to TRBD2 (6 bases). This CDR3 is built from 14 residues. Between the trimmed V and J ends, which lost 6 bases and 2 bases, there was a span of 14 bases. Per germline, CDR1 SNHLY and CDR2 FYNNEI. CDR3 residues: CASRASGPTYEQYF. The CDR3 region has the DNA TGTGCCAGCAGGGCAAGCGGGCCTACCTACGAGCAGTACTTC.

This chain links TRBV5-1 with TRBJ1-4; tentatively, D is TRBD1 (6 bases). The CDR3 consists of 16 residues. Germline CDR1 and CDR2: SGHRS and YFSETQ. Trimming removed 1 base from V and 9 bases from J, with 19 bases in between. CDR3 bases: TGCGCCAGCAGCTTGACGATAAGCCAGGGGTCGCAAAAACTGTTTTTT. This sequence encodes CASSLTISQGSQKLFF.

The CDR3 spells CASSEVLGRGAYNEQFF. The DNA of the CDR3 is TGTGCCAGCAGTGAAGTATTAGGCAGGGGGGCCTACAATGAGCAGTTCTTC. This chain joins TRBV6-1 and TRBJ2-1, with D possibly matching TRBD1 (7 bases). The CDR3 contains 17 residues. Trimming took 1 base from V and 2 from J, leaving 15 bases between them. Germline V gene lookup returns CDR1 MNHNS and CDR2 SASEGT.

The V and J genes are TRBV19 and TRBJ2-3; weak D call: TRBD2 (5 bases). Germline V CDR1 and CDR2: LNHDA, SQIVND (reference sequence). CDR3 length: 12 amino acids. V gave up 6 bases and J gave up 6 bases, with 10 bases separating them. CDR3: CASRQSGDTQYF. The CDR3 bases are TGTGCCAGTAGACAGTCGGGGGATACGCAGTATTTT.

The chain recombines TRBV5-1 with TRBJ2-5; D not resolved. The ends were cut back, 4 bases at V and 7 bases at J, with 11 bases in the middle. This CDR3 has 12 amino acids. The germline V gene encodes CDR1 SGHRS and CDR2 YFSETQ. The CDR3 spells CASSAVLGTQYF. CDR3 in DNA: TGCGCCAGCAGCGCAGTCTTGGGGACCCAGTACTTC.

This sequence joins TRBV27 and TRBJ1-1; 12 nucleotides line up with TRBD1. Trimming took 10 bases from V and 5 from J; bases not matched to a gene: 11. The germline CDR1 and CDR2 sequences are MNHEY and SMNVEV (reference sequence). This CDR3 spans 15 amino acids. This CDR3 is CATRDRGLVGTEAFF. CDR3 bases: TGTGCCACGCGGGACAGGGGGCTCGTAGGTACTGAAGCTTTCTTT.

This rearrangement joins TRBV7-3 to TRBJ2-1; D call uncertain. Per germline, CDR1 SGHTA and CDR2 FQGTGA. The CDR3 has 14 amino acids. With 7 bases removed from V and 8 bases from J, the gap between germline ends came to 18 bases. The CDR3 sequence: CASTAGPKSDEQFF. The CDR3 DNA reads as TGTGCCAGCACGGCCGGCCCCAAAAGCGATGAGCAGTTCTTC. Filled out from reference TRBV7-3 and TRBJ2-1, the complete variable domain reads GAGVSQTPSNKVTEKGKYVELRCDPISGHTALYWYRQSLGQGPEFLIYFQGTGAADDSGLPNDRFFAVRPEGSVSTLKIQRTERGDSAVYLCASTAGPKSDEQFFGPGTRLTVL.

In nucleotides, the CDR3 is TGTGCCAGCAGTGACAGCCGTAATCAGCCCCAGCATTTT. As protein: CASSDSRNQPQHF. The rearrangement joins TRBV6-1 to TRBJ1-5; D gene unclear. The V end was cut by 3 bases, the J end by 4 bases, with 7 bases between. The CDR3 runs 13 residues. The V gene's germline CDR1 is MNHNS and CDR2 SASEGT.

The rearrangement links TRBV19 to TRBJ2-1; 15 bases are shared with TRBD2. The V and J ends lost 5 bases and 7 bases, in that order; junction bases with no gene match: 15. The CDR3 covers 19 residues. Germline-derived CDR1 and CDR2 are LNHDA and SQIVND (reference sequence). CDR3 sequence (DNA): TGTGCCAGTAGTCCTGGTCCAGGGACTAGCGGGAGGCGGGGGAATGAGCAGTTCTTC. Amino acid sequence: CASSPGPGTSGRRGNEQFF.

The table lists this clone with a count of one. The genes are TRBV28 and TRBJ2-7; 8 bases align to TRBD1. V lost 6 bases and J lost 3; bases outside the gene matches: 4. The CDR3 totals 13 residues. Germline CDR1 and CDR2: MDHEN and SYDVKM. The CDR3, as DNA: TGTGCCAGCAGAGGACAGGGAGTCTACGAGCAGTACTTC. This codes for CASRGQGVYEQYF.

This chain uses TRBV2 with TRBJ2-5; D remains unclear. Looked up from germline, CDR1 is SNHLY and CDR2 is FYNNEI. The CDR3 has 13 residues. V was pared by 7 bases and J by 0 bases, with 9 bases between. The CDR3 sequence: CASTSDDQETQYF. Here the CDR3 DNA reads TGTGCCAGCACTTCGGACGACCAAGAGACCCAGTACTTC.

V usage is TRBV19 and J usage is TRBJ2-1; 10 nucleotides line up with TRBD1. After removal of 5 bases from V and 4 bases from J, the junction contained 8 bases not matched to a gene. Germline V gene sequence: CDR1 LNHDA, CDR2 SQIVND (reference sequence). CDR3 length: 16 amino acids. CDR3 sequence reads: CASSPPGTGAYNEQFF. DNA for the CDR3: TGTGCCAGTAGTCCACCGGGGACAGGGGCTTACAATGAGCAGTTCTTC.